This T cell receptor (beta chain) appears in the sequencing data of a study of T-cell reconstitution after alpha-beta-depleted transplantation in children (TCRdb year 2016). Regarding the complete study: The study quantitatively tracked T-cell immune reconstitution after TCRalphabeta/CD19-depleted allogeneic hematopoietic cell transplantation in children using TCR repertoire profiling.

There are a few counts of this clonotype. Its binding antigen is unknown. Within one base of it there is no much larger clone, and no base qualities were kept. In the germline V gene, CDR1 corresponds to SGHRS and CDR2 to YFSETQ. V loses 7 bases of germline sequence and J loses 5 bases, and the interval between the two ends is 20 bases. Its CDR3 holds 15 amino acids, cysteine through phenylalanine. Left in the record is the CDR3 DNA by itself, 45 bases read in frame from the first base. Libraries were prepared through PCR. Instrument used: Illumina HiSeq 2500. To normalize quantification of the TCRbeta repertoire, the TCR libraries were built with molecular barcoding that relied on unique molecular identifiers. TCRdb trimmed the raw reads at Q25, called clones with MiXCR and kept productive beta chains. Each record represents a unique CDR3 protein, reported with the most common genes and DNA among its rows. The sample table contains roughly 500,000 distinct CDR3 sequences; only one count was recorded for 32% of them. Clones ranked in the top ten supply around 2.5% of the sample.

Sequenced material: PBMCs from the stem cell graft donor, taken from the stem cell graft. The chain employs TRBV5-1 and TRBJ2-3, with the D gene call left open. This sequence originates from a human donor who donated a stem cell graft to a child with aplastic anemia. The base sequence is TGCGCCAGCGGCCGTCAAGGAGAGTCGGTAGATACGCAGTATTTT. Translation gives CASGRQGESVDTQYF.